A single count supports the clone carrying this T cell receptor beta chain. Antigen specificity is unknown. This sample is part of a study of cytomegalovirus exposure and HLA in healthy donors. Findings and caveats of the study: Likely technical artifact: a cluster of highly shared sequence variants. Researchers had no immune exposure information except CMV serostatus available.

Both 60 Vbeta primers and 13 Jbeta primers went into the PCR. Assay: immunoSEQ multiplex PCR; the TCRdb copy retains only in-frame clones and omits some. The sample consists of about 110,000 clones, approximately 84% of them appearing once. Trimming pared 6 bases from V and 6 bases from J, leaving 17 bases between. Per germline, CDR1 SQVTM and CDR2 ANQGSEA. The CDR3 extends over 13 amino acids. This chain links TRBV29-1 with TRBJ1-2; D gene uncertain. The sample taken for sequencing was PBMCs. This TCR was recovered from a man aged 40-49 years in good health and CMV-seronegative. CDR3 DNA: TGCAGCGTCCAAATGGAGGGCTGGAATGGCTACACCTTC. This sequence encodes CSVQMEGWNGYTF.